This T cell receptor beta chain was recorded in a study of blood T cell repertoires in COVID-19. Study background: Nucleic acid was either cDNA or gDNA, and it came from T cells, B-cell-depleted T cells, or PBMCs.

Assay: immunoSEQ multiplex PCR; the TCRdb copy retains only in-frame clones and omits some. Among tens of thousands of clones listed, 80% were seen once. Germline CDR1 reads SGHDN; CDR2 reads FVKESK. V lost 2 bases, J lost 9 bases, and 9 bases lay in between. This CDR3 is 12 amino acids long. The specimen was peripheral blood. V and J are TRBV14 and TRBJ2-3; D unresolved. This TCR came from a human donor in a cohort sampled during active COVID-19. The CDR3 DNA is TGTGCCAGCAGCCAAAGACTCGACACGCAGTATTTT. Translation: CASSQRLDTQYF.